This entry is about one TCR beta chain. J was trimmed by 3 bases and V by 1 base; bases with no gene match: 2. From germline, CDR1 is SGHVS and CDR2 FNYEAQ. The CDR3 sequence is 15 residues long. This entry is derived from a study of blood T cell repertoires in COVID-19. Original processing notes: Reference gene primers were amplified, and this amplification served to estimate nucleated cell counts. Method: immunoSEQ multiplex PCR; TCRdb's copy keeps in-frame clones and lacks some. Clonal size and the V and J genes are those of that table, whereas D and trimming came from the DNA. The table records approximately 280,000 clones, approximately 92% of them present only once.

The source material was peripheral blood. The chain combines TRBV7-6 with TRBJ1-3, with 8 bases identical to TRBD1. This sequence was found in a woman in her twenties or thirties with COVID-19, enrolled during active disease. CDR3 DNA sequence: TGTGCCAGCAGCTTAGGAGACAGGGGTGGAAACACCATATATTTT. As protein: CASSLGDRGGNTIYF.